The sequence of this T cell receptor (beta chain) was determined in a study of T cell clonotyping in hematopoietic cell transplantation. Points from the study as a whole: After transplant, recipient diversity fell while pathologically expanded clonotypes grew through day 180.

Details on this clone: Its matching antigen is unknown.

This CDR3 spans 14 amino acids. Germline loops: CDR1 LNHNV, CDR2 YYDKDF (reference sequence). With V trimmed by 0 bases and J by 9 bases, 8 bases remained unmatched. Libraries were prepared by immunoSEQ multiplex PCR; TCRdb keeps only in-frame clonotypes and omits some of them. The repertoire holds 29,000 or so clones, with 92% as singletons. This sequence was found in a female patient in her fifties or sixties who had an allogeneic stem cell transplant from a related donor, so the T cells may come from the graft donor. Some clones in this sample may be carry-over from other donors' samples. Source: PBMCs, taken 100 days after allogeneic stem cell transplant. J is TRBJ2-7 and V is TRBV15, with TRBD1 identical over 7 bases. The CDR3 region is CATSRDRGLAAQYF. CDR3 nucleotide sequence: TGTGCCACCAGCAGAGATAGGGGGCTTGCTGCGCAGTACTTC.